A single sample gave rise to the 8 T cell receptor beta chains below, sequenced in a study of early T cells in non-severe SARS-CoV-2 infection. TCRdb recomputed calls from the 5' RACE reads with MiXCR, one row per CDR3 protein. This sample yields 30,000 to 40,000 distinct CDR3 sequences, of which about 8.2% are seen a single time; roughly 13% belongs to the top ten. Sample: whole blood. All receptors derive from an adult who was a healthcare worker with PCR-confirmed SARS-CoV-2 infection or an uninfected control (not recorded which).

Note on this clonotype: A junction boundary mismatches the germline segment, possibly from a read error. This chain links TRBV5-1 with TRBJ2-5, with D possibly matching TRBD2 (5 bases). Germline CDR1 SGHRS, CDR2 YFSETQ. This CDR3 region has 15 residues. CDR3 DNA sequence: TGCGTCAGCAGCTCATCAGCTACTAGTCAAGAGACCCAGTACTTC. Residues: CVSSSSATSQETQYF. Based on the CDR3 plus reference TRBV5-1 and TRBJ2-5, the full variable domain is KAGVTQTPRYLIKTRGQQVTLSCSPISGHRSVSWYQQTPGQGLQFLFEYFSETQRNKGNFPGRFSGRQFSNSRSEMNVSTLELGDSALYLCVSSSSATSQETQYFGPGTRLLVL.

This clonotype was recorded at least ten times. The chain carries TRBV4-3 and TRBJ2-7; TRBD2 matches at 7 bases. The CDR3 has 16 residues. The germline gives CDR1 LGHNA, CDR2 YSLEER. J was trimmed by 2 bases and V by 1 base; bases with no gene match: 8. CDR3 in DNA: TGCGCCAGCAGCCAAGCGGTGGGCGGGGGAACCTACGAGCAGTACTTC. It codes for CASSQAVGGGTYEQYF.

This clonotype is medium-sized (0.01 to 0.1%) within its sample. V usage is TRBV5-5 and J usage is TRBJ1-5, with D unresolved. In germline, CDR1 is SGHKS, CDR2 YYEKEE (reference sequence). This CDR3 is built from 12 residues. Deletions cut 0 bases from V and 6 bases from J, with 4 bases between. CDR3 protein: CASSLGSQPQHF. The CDR3 bases are TGTGCCAGCAGCTTGGGGAGTCAGCCCCAGCATTTT. The whole variable domain, remainder taken from reference TRBV5-5 and TRBJ1-5, is DAGVTQSPTHLIKTRGQQVTLRCSPISGHKSVSWYQQVLGQGPQFIFQYYEKEERGRGNFPDRFSARQFPNYSSELNVNALLLGDSALYLCASSLGSQPQHFGDGTRLSIL.

V gene TRBV6-2 or TRBV6-3 combines with J gene TRBJ2-2; 8 bases line up with TRBD1. The CDR3 sequence is 16 residues long. CDR1 MNHEY and CDR2 SVGEGT come from the germline V gene. With 2 bases clipped from V and 6 bases from J, the junction kept 8 bases outside the gene matches. This CDR3 is CASSYRPGGAAGELFF. The CDR3 DNA reads as TGTGCCAGCAGTTACCGTCCAGGGGGCGCGGCCGGGGAGCTGTTTTTT.

This clonotype occurred many times. The rearrangement uses TRBV13 and TRBJ2-5; 11 positions match TRBD2. The CDR3 sequence is 15 residues long. From germline, CDR1 is PRHDT and CDR2 FYEKMQ (reference sequence). Germline trimming cut 2 bases from V and 3 bases from J; bases unmatched to any gene: 2. The CDR3 here is CASSLRLAGKETQYF. The CDR3 DNA reads as TGTGCCAGCAGCTTACGACTAGCGGGGAAAGAGACCCAGTACTTC.

The V gene is TRBV2, the J gene TRBJ2-5, with TRBD1 identical over 9 bases. The CDR3 contains 15 residues. Germline V gene data show CDR1 as SNHLY and CDR2 as FYNNEI. V was clipped by 5 bases and J by 0 bases; unmatched bases: 4. The CDR3 is CASSMDRGDQETQYF. The CDR3 bases are TGTGCCAGCAGTATGGACAGGGGAGACCAAGAGACCCAGTACTTC.

The chain links TRBV20-1 to TRBJ1-2, with a weak D call TRBD1 (5 bases). The V end lost 0 bases, the J end lost 0 bases, and 14 bases lay between the germline ends. The CDR3 has 16 residues. Germline CDR1 DFQATT, CDR2 SNEGSKA (reference sequence). CDR3 DNA sequence: TGCAGTGCTAGAGATGGGGGGAATCCGACTAACTATGGCTACACCTTC. It specifies CSARDGGNPTNYGYTF.

This clonotype showed up just a few times. This chain joins TRBV7-9 and TRBJ2-1; TRBD2 matches at 11 bases. The length of the CDR3 is 18 residues. Looked up from germline, CDR1 is SEHNR and CDR2 is FQNEAQ (reference sequence). The ends lost 2 bases at V and 1 base at J; junction bases unmatched: 7. CDR3 nucleotide sequence: TGTGCCAGCAGCTTACCACGTCGACTAGCGGGGTCCTACAATGAGCAGTTCTTC. Translation gives CASSLPRRLAGSYNEQFF.